These 2 T cell receptor beta chains were all obtained from the same sample, sequenced in a study of cytomegalovirus exposure and HLA in healthy donors. In the PCR, 60 Vbeta and 13 Jbeta primers were used. Produced via immunoSEQ multiplex PCR; TCRdb's table is partial and in-frame only. The table records about 180,000 clones, about three quarters of them present only once. Material for sequencing was PBMCs. These receptors were obtained from a man aged 35-49 years in good health and CMV-seropositive.

The chain combines TRBV7-9 with TRBJ2-7, with a possible D match to TRBD1 (6 bases). The CDR3 sequence is 16 residues long. CDR1 is SEHNR and CDR2 is FQNEAQ in the germline V gene (reference sequence). Trimming took off 1 base at V and 5 bases at J, with 18 bases between the two ends. CDR3 in amino acids: CASSLGTVGALHEQYF. The CDR3 DNA reads as TGTGCCAGCAGCTTAGGTACGGTGGGGGCCTTACACGAGCAGTACTTC.

The sample holds one count of this clone. This rearrangement joins TRBV5-8 to TRBJ1-2; a weak D match, TRBD1 (6 bases). Per germline, CDR1 SGHTS and CDR2 YDEGEE. V gave up 0 bases and J gave up 8 bases, with 8 bases separating them. The length of the CDR3 is 12 residues. CDR3 nucleotide sequence: TGTGCCAGCAGCTTGGACAGGGCCGGCTACACCTTC. It translates to CASSLDRAGYTF.